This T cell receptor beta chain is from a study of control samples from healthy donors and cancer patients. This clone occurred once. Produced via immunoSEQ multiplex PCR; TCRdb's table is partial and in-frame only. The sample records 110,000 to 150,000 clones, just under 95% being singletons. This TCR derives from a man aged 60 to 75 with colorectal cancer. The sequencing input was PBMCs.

The CDR3 loop is CASSPADRGIANQPQHF. The CDR3 region has the DNA TGTGCCAGCAGTCCGGCGGACAGGGGTATAGCCAATCAGCCCCAGCATTTT. The J gene is TRBJ1-5, the V gene TRBV27; TRBD1 matches at 9 bases. In germline, CDR1 is MNHEY, CDR2 SMNVEV (reference sequence). J lost 3 bases, V lost 5 bases, and 11 bases had no gene match. The CDR3 is made up of 17 amino acids.